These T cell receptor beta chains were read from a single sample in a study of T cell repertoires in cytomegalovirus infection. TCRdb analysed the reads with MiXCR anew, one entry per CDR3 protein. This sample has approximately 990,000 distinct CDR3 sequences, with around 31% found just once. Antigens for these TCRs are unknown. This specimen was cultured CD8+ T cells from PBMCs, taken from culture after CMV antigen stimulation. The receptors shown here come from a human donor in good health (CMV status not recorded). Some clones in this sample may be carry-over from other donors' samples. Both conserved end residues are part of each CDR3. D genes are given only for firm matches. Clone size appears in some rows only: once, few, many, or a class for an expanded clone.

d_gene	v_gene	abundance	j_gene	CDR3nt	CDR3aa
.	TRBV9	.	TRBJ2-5	TGTGCCAGCAGCGTAGGACAGGCGCAACCTCAAGAGACCCAGTACTTC	CASSVGQAQPQETQYF
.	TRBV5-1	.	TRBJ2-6	TGCGCCAGCAGCCTCTATTGGAGATCTGGGGCCAACGTCCTGACTTTC	CASSLYWRSGANVLTF
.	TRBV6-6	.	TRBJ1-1	TGTGCCAGCAGCCCGGGGCCAGGGGCGAACACTGAAGCTTTCTTT	CASSPGPGANTEAFF
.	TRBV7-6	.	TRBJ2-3	TGTGCCAGCAGCCGCGTGTGGTCGGATACGCAGTATTTT	CASSRVWSDTQYF
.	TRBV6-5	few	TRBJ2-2	TGTGCCAGCAGTTACCCTATTGATGGGGGAAACACCGGGGAGCTGTTTTTT	CASSYPIDGGNTGELFF
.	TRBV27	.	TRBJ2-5	TGTGCCAGCAGTTCAAGGGGGGCTCAAGAGACCCAGCACTTC	CASSSRGAQETQHF
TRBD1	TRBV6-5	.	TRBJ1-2	TGTGCCAGCAGTGTGGGACAGTTCTATGGCTACACCTTC	CASSVGQFYGYTF
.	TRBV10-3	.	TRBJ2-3	TGTGCCATCCTGGTGGGGGGAAGCACAGATACGCAGTATTTT	CAILVGGSTDTQYF
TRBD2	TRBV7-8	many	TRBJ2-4	TGTGCCAGCAGCTTGGGGGGGATTCTGGGAAACATTCAGTACTTC	CASSLGGILGNIQYF
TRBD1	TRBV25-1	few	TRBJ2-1	TGTGCCAGCAGTGACCCGGGACAGGGGAAGTACAATGAGCAGTTCTTC	CASSDPGQGKYNEQFF
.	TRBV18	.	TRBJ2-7	TGTGCCAGCTCATCATCGGACAGCTACGAGCAGTACTTC	CASSSSDSYEQYF
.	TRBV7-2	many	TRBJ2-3	TGTGCCAGCAGCCCAACAGCAGTAGATACGCAGTATTTT	CASSPTAVDTQYF
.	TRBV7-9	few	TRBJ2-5	TGTGCCAGCAGCTTAGACCGCTTCCAAGAGACCCAGTACTTC	CASSLDRFQETQYF
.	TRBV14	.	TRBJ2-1	TGTGCCAGCAGCCAAGAGACACCTTACAATGAGCAGTTCTTC	CASSQETPYNEQFF
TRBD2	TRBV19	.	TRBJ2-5	TGTGCCAGTAGTATAGGGCTAGCGGGGGGACAAGAGACCCAGTACTTC	CASSIGLAGGQETQYF
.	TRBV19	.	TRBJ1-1	TGTGCCAGTAGTCCAAGTGCACAGAACACTGAAGCTTTCTTT	CASSPSAQNTEAFF
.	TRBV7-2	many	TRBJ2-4	TGTGCCAGCAGCTTAACGCCGCGTGTATCCAAAAACATTCAGTACTTC	CASSLTPRVSKNIQYF
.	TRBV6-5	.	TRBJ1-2	TGTGCCAGCAGTGTTGACCCTAACTATGGCTACACCTTC	CASSVDPNYGYTF
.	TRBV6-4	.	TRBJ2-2	TGTGCCAGCAGTGAAGGGGAGCACACCGGGGAGCTGTTTTTT	CASSEGEHTGELFF
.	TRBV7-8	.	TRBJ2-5	TGTGCCAGCAGCCTTACGGAGGCGGGGGCTTGGGAGACCCAGTACTTC	CASSLTEAGAWETQYF
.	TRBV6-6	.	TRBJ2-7	TGTGCCAGCAGTAGTCGGGGGACCCTGTACGAGCAGTACTTC	CASSSRGTLYEQYF
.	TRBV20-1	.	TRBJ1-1	TGCAGTTTAAGGGTCAGCACTGAAGCTTTCTTT	CSLRVSTEAFF
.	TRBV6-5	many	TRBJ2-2	TGTGCCAGCAGTTGGGGATACACCGGGGAGCTGTTTTTT	CASSWGYTGELFF
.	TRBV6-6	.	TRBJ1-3	TGTGCCAGCAGTTACTCGGAGGGGTTAAAGGCTGGAAACACCATATATTTT	CASSYSEGLKAGNTIYF
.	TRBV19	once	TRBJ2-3	TGTGCCAGTACCCAGGGGACAGATACGCAGTATTTT	CASTQGTDTQYF
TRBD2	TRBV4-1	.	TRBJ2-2	TGCGCCAGCACGCCGACTAGCGGGTGGACCGGGGAGCTGTTTTTT	CASTPTSGWTGELFF
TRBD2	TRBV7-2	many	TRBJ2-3	TGTGCCAGCAGCCCTATGGTAGCGGGGGGCGTAGATACGCAGTATTTT	CASSPMVAGGVDTQYF
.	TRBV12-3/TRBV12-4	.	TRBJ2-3	TGTGCCAGCAGTTTATTTGGGGCTCCCGAGGACACAGATACGCAGTATTTT	CASSLFGAPEDTDTQYF
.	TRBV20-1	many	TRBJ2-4	TGCAGTGCCAGTATGACGCTTTCTCTAGCCAAAAACATTCAGTACTTC	CSASMTLSLAKNIQYF
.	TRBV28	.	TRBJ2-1	TGTGCCAGTCATGTAGGGGGTACCCCCCAGGGTAATGAGCAGTTCTTC	CASHVGGTPQGNEQFF
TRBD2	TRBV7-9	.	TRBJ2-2	TGTGCCAGCAGCTCCCTAGCGGGGGTTAACACCGGGGAGCTGTTTTTT	CASSSLAGVNTGELFF